This passage covers 29 T cell receptor beta chains from one sample sequenced in a study of neurological immune-mediated disorders. MiXCR, run by TCRdb on the 5' RACE reads, gives a single entry per CDR3 protein. The top ten hold approximately 10% of the sample, which has about 45,000 distinct CDR3 sequences, less than 15% seen once. Time point in this sample: longitudinal time-point 3. The sample consisted of PBMCs. These receptors were obtained from a young man in good health.

At least ten counts were recorded for this clonotype. The chain employs TRBV12-3 or TRBV12-4 and TRBJ2-5; D possibly matches TRBD1 or TRBD2 (5 bases each). V gave up 6 bases and J gave up 2 bases, with 16 bases separating them. This CDR3 contains 15 residues. The CDR3 sequence is CASSAPGRLQETQYF. The CDR3 nucleotides are TGTGCCAGCAGCGCACCGGGACGGCTACAAGAGACCCAGTACTTC.

This clonotype showed up many times. CDR3 sequence reads: CASSQIRGQPPYEQYF. Written as DNA, the CDR3 is TGCGCCAGCAGCCAGATTCGGGGACAGCCGCCCTACGAGCAGTACTTC. The rearrangement links TRBV4-1 to TRBJ2-7; 7 bases match TRBD1. The CDR3 extends over 16 amino acids. V dropped 3 bases and J dropped 2; count of bases not matched to a gene: 10. The germline CDR1 and CDR2 sequences are MGHRA and YSYEKL.

About this clonotype: A read error is possible here, since a much larger clone lies one base away. The rearrangement joins TRBV7-9 to TRBJ1-2; D is uncertain. Deletions cut 2 bases from V and 8 bases from J, with 12 bases between. The CDR3 has 13 residues. Per the germline V gene, CDR1 is SEHNR and CDR2 is FQNEAQ (reference sequence). This CDR3 is CASSLRAGYGYTF. The CDR3 DNA follows: TGTGCCAGCAGCTTAAGGGCAGGATACGGCTACACCTTC.

This clonotype was seen many times. The J gene is TRBJ2-7, the V gene TRBV5-1; D is undetermined. Germline-derived CDR1 and CDR2 are SGHRS and YFSETQ. V was cut by 1 base and J by 1 base, with 6 bases left in between. CDR3 size: 13 residues. The CDR3 coding sequence is TGCGCCAGCAGCTTGCAGGAATCCTACGAGCAGTACTTC. Translating gives CASSLQESYEQYF. Complete variable domain (other parts from reference TRBV5-1 and TRBJ2-7): KAGVTQTPRYLIKTRGQQVTLSCSPISGHRSVSWYQQTPGQGLQFLFEYFSETQRNKGNFPGRFSGRQFSNSRSEMNVSTLELGDSALYLCASSLQESYEQYFGPGTRLTVT.

As regards this clonotype: This may be a read error: a much more frequent sequence differs by one nucleotide. The missing conserved phenylalanine or tryptophan at the end of this CDR3 makes a read error likely. The CDR3 protein is CSARVPGWTYEQYI. For the CDR3, the DNA is TGCAGTGCTAGAGTACCAGGGTGGACCTACGAGCAGTACATC. The rearrangement joins TRBV20-1 to TRBJ2-7; D is possibly TRBD1 (5 bases). In germline, CDR1 is DFQATT, CDR2 SNEGSKA (reference sequence). The CDR3 totals 14 residues. V was clipped by 1 base and J by 2 bases, with 12 bases between them.

There are many counts of this clonotype. The chain combines TRBV2 with TRBJ2-7; 8 bases line up with TRBD2. The CDR3 is 14 residues long. From germline, CDR1 is SNHLY and CDR2 FYNNEI. V was clipped by 1 base and J by 12 bases; unmatched bases: 11. Here the CDR3 reads CASSEDLASGPLYF. The CDR3 DNA follows: TGTGCCAGCAGTGAAGATTTGGCTAGCGGGCCACTGTACTTC.

The table lists this clonotype with many counts. V gene TRBV7-9 combines with J gene TRBJ1-4; 8 positions agree with TRBD1. V shed 5 bases and J 4 bases; nucleotides not matched to a gene: 9. Germline V gene lookup returns CDR1 SEHNR and CDR2 FQNEAQ (reference sequence). The length of the CDR3 is 16 residues. The CDR3 loop is CASSPTAGGDNEKLFF. CDR3 coding DNA: TGTGCCAGCAGCCCAACGGCAGGGGGCGATAATGAAAAACTGTTTTTT.

This clonotype was observed many times. CDR3 loop: CASSPRPMTGGLDNTGELFF. The CDR3 DNA reads as TGTGCCAGCAGCCCTCGGCCGATGACAGGGGGTCTGGACAACACCGGGGAGCTGTTTTTT. The V call is TRBV7-3, the J call TRBJ2-2; 9 bases match TRBD1. This CDR3 spans 20 amino acids. Per the germline V gene, CDR1 is SGHTA and CDR2 is FQGTGA. The J segment lost 2 bases and the V segment lost 5 bases, leaving 18 bases of the junction unmatched.

This clonotype was observed at least ten times. This chain links TRBV5-1 with TRBJ2-3; D call uncertain. The CDR3 is 13 amino acids. The V gene lost 4 bases and the J gene lost 0 bases, with 6 bases spanning the gap. Germline loops: CDR1 SGHRS, CDR2 YFSETQ. The CDR3 here is CASSPPSTDTQYF. The CDR3 nucleotides read TGCGCCAGCAGCCCCCCTAGCACAGATACGCAGTATTTT.

The table lists this clonotype with many counts. The chain recombines TRBV6-1 with TRBJ2-1, with 7 bases identical to TRBD2. The CDR3 totals 16 residues. The V segment lost 6 bases and the J segment 2 bases; nucleotides outside the gene matches: 10. Per germline, CDR1 MNHNS and CDR2 SASEGT. The DNA of the CDR3 is TGTGCCAGCAGCGCTTGGGGGGGGGAAGCCTACAATGAGCAGTTCTTC. It specifies CASSAWGGEAYNEQFF.

This clonotype was seen repeatedly, ten times or more. CDR3 DNA: TGTGCCAGCAGTTACTCGAGGCAGATCGGGGAGCTGTTTTTT. It translates to CASSYSRQIGELFF. The V gene is TRBV6-5, the J gene TRBJ2-2; D is ambiguous. Trimming removed 0 bases at V and 7 bases at J, with 9 bases between. Looked up from germline, CDR1 is MNHEY and CDR2 is SVGAGI. This CDR3 is 14 amino acids long.

Comment on this clonotype: This may stem from a read error, because a much larger clone lies one nucleotide away. The rearrangement links TRBV18 to TRBJ1-2, with unresolved D. Trimming cost V 3 bases and J 3 bases, with 11 bases left between them. Germline V gene data show CDR1 as KGHSH and CDR2 as LQKENI. CDR3 length equals 14 residues. The CDR3 sequence: CASSPVAAYYGYTF. In DNA form, the CDR3 reads TGTGCCAGCTCACCGGTGGCAGCGTACTATGGCTACACCTTC.

This clonotype was found many times. V is TRBV20-1 and J is TRBJ2-7; D unresolved. This CDR3 has 11 amino acids. Germline V lookup: CDR1 DFQATT, CDR2 SNEGSKA (reference sequence). Here the CDR3 reads CRPASSYEQYF. The CDR3 nucleotides read TGCAGGCCAGCGAGCTCCTACGAGCAGTACTTC.

In its sample, this clonotype was seen a few times. The J gene is TRBJ2-7, the V gene TRBV15; 12 bases are shared with TRBD2. Germline-derived CDR1 and CDR2 are LNHNV and YYDKDF (reference sequence). The CDR3 totals 18 residues. Unmatched junction bases numbered 10, after V lost 0 bases and J lost 4 bases. The CDR3 nucleotides are TGTGCCACCAGCAGAGATTTGAGCCCTAGCGGGAGGGTATACGAGCAGTACTTC. This codes for CATSRDLSPSGRVYEQYF.

This clonotype appeared many times. This chain connects TRBV29-1 to TRBJ2-2; possibly TRBD1 or TRBD2 for D (9 bases each). Per germline, CDR1 SQVTM and CDR2 ANQGSEA. V lost 6 bases, J lost 2 bases, and 16 bases lay in between. The CDR3 runs 15 residues. The CDR3 protein is CSVAGGQGNTGELFF. The CDR3 DNA reads TGCAGCGTAGCGGGGGGACAGGGCAACACCGGGGAGCTGTTTTTT.

At least ten counts were recorded for this clonotype. The chain is built from TRBV5-4 and TRBJ1-1; 7 bases are shared with TRBD1. CDR3 size: 15 residues. The trim removed 5 bases at V and 1 base at J, leaving 8 bases unmatched. Germline-derived CDR1 and CDR2 are SGHNT and YYREEE (reference sequence). CDR3 sequence: CASRGQHEPNTEAFF. CDR3 in DNA: TGTGCCAGCAGGGGACAGCACGAACCGAACACTGAAGCTTTCTTT.

This clonotype has a count of ten or more. The chain is built from TRBV9 and TRBJ2-1, with D maybe TRBD1 (5 bases). V was clipped by 4 bases and J by 7 bases, with 12 bases between them. The CDR3 covers 13 residues. Looked up from germline, CDR1 is SGDLS and CDR2 is YYNGEE. The CDR3 spells CASSLPGKNEQFF. The CDR3 region has the DNA TGTGCCAGCAGCTTACCAGGGAAAAATGAGCAGTTCTTC.

This clonotype was recorded many times. The chain's CDR3 is CASVGVRSYNEQFF. The CDR3 region has the DNA TGTGCCAGCGTGGGCGTCAGGTCCTACAATGAGCAGTTCTTC. The rearrangement joins TRBV7-8 to TRBJ2-1; D call uncertain. The CDR3 runs 14 residues. Trimming pared 8 bases from V and 1 base from J, leaving 12 bases between. Germline CDR1 and CDR2: SGHVS and FQNEAQ.

This clonotype was observed at least ten times. V gene TRBV20-1 combines with J gene TRBJ2-7; 10 bases are shared with TRBD2. Germline V lookup: CDR1 DFQATT, CDR2 SNEGSKA (reference sequence). V lost 4 bases and J lost 5; bases outside the gene matches: 5. The CDR3 has 13 residues. CDR3 bases: TGCAGTGCTATACTAGCGGGGTCCCACGAGCAGTACTTC. Its protein product is CSAILAGSHEQYF.

The chain uses TRBV3-1 and TRBJ2-1, with 14 bases that match TRBD2. Trimming at V came to 6 bases and at J to 6 bases, leaving 4 bases not matched to a gene. CDR1 and CDR2 (germline): LGHDT, YNNKEL (reference sequence). The CDR3 loop spans 15 amino acids. The CDR3 protein is CASSEGTSGGNEQFF. The CDR3 region has the DNA TGTGCCAGCAGTGAGGGGACTAGCGGGGGCAATGAGCAGTTCTTC.

In its sample, this clonotype was seen many times. The J gene is TRBJ2-3, the V gene TRBV7-8; D unresolved. This CDR3 is 15 amino acids long. V gave up 4 bases and J gave up 6 bases, with 17 bases separating them. The germline gives CDR1 SGHVS, CDR2 FQNEAQ. The CDR3 nucleotides read TGTGCCAGCAGCTACTGGAGCGTCCTCTCGGATACGCAGTATTTT. Amino acids: CASSYWSVLSDTQYF.

This clonotype came up many times. This sequence joins TRBV5-1 and TRBJ2-2; D is perhaps TRBD1 (6 bases). V was trimmed by 1 base and J by 7 bases, leaving 8 bases between them. Germline V gene data show CDR1 as SGHRS and CDR2 as YFSETQ. The CDR3 spans 13 residues. DNA of the CDR3: TGCGCCAGCAGCTTGAGGGGGAACGGGGAGCTGTTTTTT. Translated: CASSLRGNGELFF.

Of note for this clonotype: The germline gene is not matched at one end of the junction; a read error may be the cause. This chain links TRBV18 with TRBJ2-6, with D maybe TRBD2 (5 bases). The CDR3 is 15 amino acids. The V gene's germline CDR1 is KGHSH and CDR2 LQKENI. The CDR3 is CASSPTGSEANVLTF. DNA for the CDR3: TGTGCCAGCTCACCGACGGGGTCTGAGGCCAACGTCCTGACTTTC.

This clonotype was seen ten or more times. This sequence joins TRBV7-9 and TRBJ2-7; D is possibly TRBD1 or TRBD2 (6 bases each). Trimming shortened V by 5 bases and J by 0 bases, and 11 bases separated the two germline ends. This CDR3 has 14 amino acids. CDR1 is SEHNR, CDR2 FQNEAQ, per germline (reference sequence). CDR3 region: CASSRTGASYEQYF. In DNA form, the CDR3 reads TGTGCCAGCAGCCGTACGGGGGCCTCCTACGAGCAGTACTTC.

This clonotype was observed many times. The rearrangement joins TRBV5-5 to TRBJ2-4, with TRBD2 as a possible D gene (7 bases). V lost 0 bases, J lost 6 bases, and 13 bases lay in between. The germline V gene encodes CDR1 SGHKS and CDR2 YYEKEE (reference sequence). This CDR3 contains 15 residues. The DNA for the CDR3 is TGTGCCAGCAGCTTGGTGGTGGGAGGGGGAAACATTCAGTACTTC. It yields the protein CASSLVVGGGNIQYF.

The chain couples TRBV18 to TRBJ2-2; the D is unclear. CDR1 is KGHSH, CDR2 LQKENI, per germline. This CDR3 contains 15 residues. V lost 6 bases and J 1 base, leaving 12 bases between the germline ends. The CDR3 is CASSTETLNTGELFF. The CDR3 DNA reads as TGTGCCAGCTCGACGGAAACTTTGAACACCGGGGAGCTGTTTTTT.

This clonotype came up many times. The chain recombines TRBV4-1 with TRBJ2-2; D ambiguous. The CDR3 is 15 residues long. CDR1 and CDR2 (germline): MGHRA, YSYEKL. V was clipped by 3 bases and J by 1 base, with 9 bases between them. The CDR3: CASSHHSLNTGELFF. CDR3 bases: TGCGCCAGCAGCCACCACTCATTGAACACCGGGGAGCTGTTTTTT.

This clonotype was counted at least ten times. The chain employs TRBV5-1 and TRBJ2-3; perhaps TRBD2 as D (5 bases). Trimming shortened V by 4 bases and J by 6 bases, and 12 bases separated the two germline ends. Germline values: CDR1 SGHRS, CDR2 YFSETQ. The CDR3 has 13 residues. The CDR3 nucleotides read TGCGCCAGCAGCCTGACGGGGTTTGATACGCAGTATTTT. Protein: CASSLTGFDTQYF.

The chain has TRBV6-6 and TRBJ2-7; D is possibly TRBD1 or TRBD2 (5 bases each). V was cut by 0 bases and J by 2 bases, with 14 bases left in between. This CDR3 has 16 amino acids. CDR1 and CDR2 from the germline V gene are MNHNY and SVGAGI (reference sequence). CDR3 coding DNA: TGTGCCAGCAGTTACTCGATTGGGACCCCGACCTACGAGCAGTACTTC. This encodes CASSYSIGTPTYEQYF.